Following are 14 T cell receptor beta chains from one sample sequenced in a study of blood T cell repertoires in COVID-19. Using immunoSEQ multiplex PCR, the repertoire was profiled, and TCRdb retains in-frame clones only, with some absent. This sample carries about 220,000 clones, roughly nine tenths of them seen once, and the ten largest clones take 10%. Sequenced material: peripheral blood. The receptor source for this set is a woman between 50 and 59 years old with COVID-19, enrolled during active disease.

This chain joins TRBV24-1 and TRBJ1-5; TRBD1 matches at 9 bases. The germline V gene encodes CDR1 KGHDR and CDR2 SFDVKD. The CDR3 has 16 residues. The V and J ends lost 2 bases and 5 bases, in that order; junction bases with no gene match: 6. CDR3 bases: TGTGCCACCAGTGATTCCCGGGACAGGGTAGATCAGCCCCAGCATTTT. This gives the protein CATSDSRDRVDQPQHF.

The rearrangement joins TRBV21-1 to TRBJ1-6. TRBV21-1 is a pseudogene segment. The CDR3 is 18 residues long. In DNA form, the CDR3 reads TGTGCCAGCAGCGCCTGGGGGAGGGGGGACTCCTATAATTCACCCCTCCACTTT. Its protein product is CASSAWGRGDSYNSPLHF.

The chain combines TRBV6-1 with TRBJ1-5, with 8 bases fitting TRBD1. Trimming cost V 4 bases and J 8 bases; bases outside gene matches: 13. The CDR3 covers 16 residues. Looked up from germline, CDR1 is MNHNS and CDR2 is SASEGT. The CDR3 nucleotides read TGTGCCAGCAGTGGACCGACAGGGGCGCGAGGGGAGCCCCAGCATTTT. Residues: CASSGPTGARGEPQHF.

V usage is TRBV2 and J usage is TRBJ2-2; 9 bases agree with TRBD1. Germline values: CDR1 SNHLY, CDR2 FYNNEI. This CDR3 region has 14 residues. V was pared by 8 bases and J by 3 bases, with 4 bases of the junction left unmatched. CDR3 DNA: TGTGCCAGCGCCGGGACAGGGCACACCGGGGAGCTGTTTTTT. Amino acid sequence: CASAGTGHTGELFF.

The chain joins TRBV24-1 to TRBJ1-4, with 7 positions matching TRBD1. The CDR3 has 15 amino acids. Trimming took 3 bases from V and 7 from J; bases not matched to a gene: 7. CDR1 is KGHDR and CDR2 is SFDVKD in the germline V gene. The DNA for the CDR3 is TGTGCCACCAGTGATCCGACAGGGCCCGTTGAAAAACTGTTTTTT. Residues: CATSDPTGPVEKLFF.

This clone is a singleton in its sample. The V call is TRBV5-8, the J call TRBJ1-6, with no clear D. V shed 2 bases and J shed 0 bases, with 9 bases lying between them. CDR1 is SGHTS and CDR2 is YDEGEE in the germline V gene. The CDR3 length is 16 residues. CDR3 sequence (DNA): TGTGCCAGCAGCTTTACCGGTCACTCCTATAATTCACCCCTCCACTTT. Translation: CASSFTGHSYNSPLHF.

This sequence joins TRBV10-3 and TRBJ1-5; 7 bases map to TRBD1. This CDR3 region has 14 residues. Germline values: CDR1 ENHRY, CDR2 SYGVKD. V gave up 10 bases and J gave up 3 bases; unmatched junction bases: 9. The CDR3 nucleotides read TGTGCCACCAGCATTACAGGGGACAATCAGCCCCAGCATTTT. Amino acid sequence: CATSITGDNQPQHF.

The CDR3 loop reads CASSLSSTGPPDTQYF. In DNA, the CDR3 is TGTGCCAGCAGCTTGTCATCGACAGGGCCCCCAGATACGCAGTATTTT. This chain joins TRBV7-8 and TRBJ2-3; TRBD1 agrees at 7 bases. The J segment lost 4 bases and the V segment lost 3 bases, leaving 10 bases of the junction unmatched. CDR1 is SGHVS and CDR2 is FQNEAQ in the germline V gene. The CDR3 is made up of 16 amino acids.

V is TRBV29-1 and J is TRBJ1-2, with 7 bases identical to TRBD1. The germline V gene has CDR1 SQVTM and CDR2 ANQGSEA. This CDR3 spans 11 amino acids. V was clipped by 7 bases and J by 8 bases; unmatched bases: 7. The CDR3 spells CSALTGTGYTF. As DNA, the CDR3 is TGCAGCGCTTTGACAGGGACAGGCTACACCTTC.

The chain's CDR3 is CASSRQGANYGYTF. CDR3 nucleotide sequence: TGTGCCAGTAGTCGACAGGGAGCTAACTATGGCTACACCTTC. V gene TRBV19 combines with J gene TRBJ1-2; 7 positions match TRBD1. Germline CDR1 reads LNHDA; CDR2 reads SQIVND (reference sequence). This CDR3 has 14 residues. Trimming at V came to 5 bases and at J to 0 bases, leaving 3 bases not matched to a gene.

This clone was counted once. The gene calls are TRBV4-3 and TRBJ2-3, with TRBD2 identical over 7 bases. V lost 4 bases, J lost 0 bases, and 7 bases stayed unmatched. CDR3 size: 16 residues. The germline V gene has CDR1 LGHNA and CDR2 YSLEER. CDR3 nucleotide sequence: TGCGCCAGCAGCCGCGGGGAGGGCATTAGCACAGATACGCAGTATTTT. This translates into CASSRGEGISTDTQYF.

This clone occurred a few times. The gene calls are TRBV18 and TRBJ1-2; perhaps TRBD1 as D (5 bases). Between the trimmed V and J ends, which lost 5 bases and 8 bases, there was a span of 9 bases. The germline V gene encodes CDR1 KGHSH and CDR2 LQKENI. There are 11 residues in the CDR3. This CDR3 is CASSSDSGYTF. As DNA, the CDR3 is TGTGCCAGCTCATCTGACAGCGGCTACACCTTC.

As to this clone: A much larger clone sits a single nucleotide away, making a read error possible. V is TRBV12-3 or TRBV12-4 and J is TRBJ2-7, with 7 bases fitting TRBD1. J gave up 0 bases and V 5 bases, and 1 base lay outside the gene matches. The CDR3 loop spans 13 amino acids. CDR3 in DNA: TGTGCCAGCAGTCGGGACAGCTCCTACGAGCAGTACGTC. Amino acids: CASSRDSSYEQYV.

The chain joins TRBV18 to TRBJ1-1, with 10 bases lining up with TRBD1. V trimming: 3 bases; J trimming: 1 base; junction bases outside the gene matches: 5. The CDR3 has 16 amino acids. Germline-derived CDR1 and CDR2 are KGHSH and LQKENI. The CDR3 DNA reads as TGTGCCAGCTCACCTTGGAGACAGGGGGCGAACACTGAAGCTTTCTTT. Protein product: CASSPWRQGANTEAFF. Together with reference TRBV18 and TRBJ1-1, the CDR3 gives the full variable domain: NAGVMQNPRHLVRRRGQEARLRCSPMKGHSHVYWYRQLPEEGLKFMVYLQKENIIDESGMPKERFSAEFPKEGPSILRIQQVVRGDSAAYFCASSPWRQGANTEAFFGQGTRLTVV.